This T cell receptor beta chain was identified during a study of control samples from healthy donors and cancer patients. This CDR3 has 14 amino acids. Germline CDR1 and CDR2: SGDLS and YYNGEE. Trimming took off 7 bases at V and 1 base at J, with 14 bases between the two ends. Measured with immunoSEQ multiplex PCR; TCRdb has only the in-frame clones, and not every one. The sample has around 100,000 clones; roughly 91% are singletons. Sequences were obtained from blood. The chain recombines TRBV9 with TRBJ1-1; D is ambiguous. The sequence derives from a man younger than 45 in good health. The CDR3 loop reads CASSLWGSNTEAFF. The CDR3 region has the DNA TGTGCCAGCTCCCTCTGGGGATCGAACACTGAAGCTTTCTTT.